Included here is one T cell receptor (beta chain) sequence, with context. Its specificity is not known. Sorting of CD4+ and CD8+ T cells was performed on PBMCs. Reverse transcribed after extraction, RNA yielded cDNA as the sequencing template. Data came from immunoSEQ multiplex PCR; TCRdb stores just in-frame clones and leaves some out. The data hold about 140,000 clones, with 55% observed a single time. This record belongs to a study of CD8+ T cells in alopecia areata. Germline V lookup: CDR1 SNHLY, CDR2 FYNNEI. Trimming shortened V by 11 bases and J by 10 bases, and 18 bases separated the two germline ends. CDR3 length equals 12 residues. Broader study findings: More clonal than normal scalp was lesional scalp, particularly alopecia totalis/universalis. The study also sequences resident alphabeta T cells of normal skin in scalp samples. Clarity of TCR sharing across patients fell short of that in mice, possibly HLA-related.

The V call is TRBV2, the J call TRBJ2-1; TRBD1 or TRBD2 may be the D gene (5 bases each). This TCR was recovered from a human donor in good health. Sequenced material: CD4+ T cells sorted from blood. The chain's CDR3 is CAGKRPGQEQFF. The CDR3 nucleotides read TGTGCCGGCAAGAGACCGGGGCAGGAGCAGTTCTTC.